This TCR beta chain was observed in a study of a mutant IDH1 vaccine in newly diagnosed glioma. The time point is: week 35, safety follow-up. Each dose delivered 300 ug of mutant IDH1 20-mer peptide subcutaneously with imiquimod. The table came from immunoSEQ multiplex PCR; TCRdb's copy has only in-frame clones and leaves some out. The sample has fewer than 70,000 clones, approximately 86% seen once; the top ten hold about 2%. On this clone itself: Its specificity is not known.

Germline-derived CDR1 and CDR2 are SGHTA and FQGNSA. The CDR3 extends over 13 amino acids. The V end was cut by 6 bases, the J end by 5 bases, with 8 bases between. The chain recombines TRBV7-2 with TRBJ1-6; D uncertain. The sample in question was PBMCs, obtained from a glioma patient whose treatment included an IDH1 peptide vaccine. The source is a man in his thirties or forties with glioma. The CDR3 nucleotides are TGTGCCAGCAGGGCTATCGATAATTCACCCCTCCACTTT. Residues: CASRAIDNSPLHF.